This T cell receptor beta chain derives from a study of cytomegalovirus exposure and HLA in healthy donors. Background on the study: About 85 million unique TCR sequences came from HLA-typed donors in an early release. General study results and limits: Certain indistinguishable V segments, among them TRBV6-2 and TRBV6-3, were excluded. In vitro work confirmed that a few CMV-associated chains recognize CMV antigens.

Per germline, CDR1 SQVTM and CDR2 ANQGSEA. The CDR3 totals 12 residues. V lost 4 bases to trimming and J lost 2 bases, with 8 bases between them. Comments on this clone: Its target is not known.

The PCR contained 60 Vbeta and 13 Jbeta primers. Only in-frame clones appear in the TCRdb table, and some are missing; sequencing was by immunoSEQ multiplex PCR. In the table there are around 150,000 clones, around 74% of which are singletons. Though probably carrying unrecorded immune exposures, donors were nominally healthy at sampling. The V gene is TRBV29-1, the J gene TRBJ1-1; unclear D gene. This sequence originates from a man aged 45 to 65 in good health and CMV-seropositive. Sequences were obtained from PBMCs. CDR3 nucleotides: TGCAGCGTTGCCCCAGGAAACACTGAAGCTTTCTTT. This codes for CSVAPGNTEAFF.